The 9 T cell receptor beta chains below come from one sample, sequenced in a study of cytomegalovirus exposure and HLA in healthy donors. Sequenced by immunoSEQ multiplex PCR; TCRdb stores in-frame clones only, minus some. The sample has 150,000 to 160,000 clones; around 88% are singletons. Input material: PBMCs. These receptors all come from a man younger than 35 in good health and CMV-seropositive.

This chain uses TRBV30 with TRBJ2-3, with D maybe TRBD2 (5 bases). The CDR3 is 13 amino acids. V dropped 5 bases and J dropped 3 bases, with 12 bases sitting between them. CDR1 is GTSNPN, CDR2 SVGIG, per germline (reference sequence). DNA of the CDR3: TGTGCCTGGGATTTCCAGCGGACAGATACGCAGTATTTT. It codes for CAWDFQRTDTQYF. Complete variable domain (other parts from reference TRBV30 and TRBJ2-3): SQTIHQWPATLVQPVGSPLSLECTVEGTSNPNLYWYRQAAGRGLQLLFYSVGIGQISSEVPQNLSASRPQDRQFILSSKKLLLSDSGFYLCAWDFQRTDTQYFGPGTRLTVL.

The chain carries TRBV13 and TRBJ2-1, with TRBD2 identical over 10 bases. The germline gives CDR1 PRHDT, CDR2 FYEKMQ (reference sequence). This CDR3 region has 15 residues. Germline trimming cut 5 bases from V and 4 bases from J; bases unmatched to any gene: 5. The CDR3 nucleotides are TGTGCCAGCAGCCCCTGGACTAGCGGATACAATGAGCAGTTCTTC. It yields the protein CASSPWTSGYNEQFF. Full variable domain (missing parts from reference TRBV13 and TRBJ2-1): AAGVIQSPRHLIKEKRETATLKCYPIPRHDTVYWYQQGPGQDPQFLISFYEKMQSDKGSIPDRFSAQQFSDYHSELNMSSLELGDSALYFCASSPWTSGYNEQFFGPGTRLTVL.

The chain has TRBV27 and TRBJ2-3, with 8 bases that match TRBD2. Trimming removed 6 bases from V and 6 bases from J; junction bases left unmatched: 5. This CDR3 comprises 13 residues. Germline CDR1 MNHEY, CDR2 SMNVEV (reference sequence). The CDR3 loop reads CASSQAGADTQYF. For the CDR3, the DNA is TGTGCCAGCAGCCAAGCGGGAGCGGATACGCAGTATTTT.

The V call is TRBV6-1, the J call TRBJ2-2, with a tentative D call TRBD2 (6 bases). Germline-derived CDR1 and CDR2 are MNHNS and SASEGT. The CDR3 covers 18 residues. Trimming cost V 1 base and J 7 bases, with 22 bases left between them. CDR3 amino acids: CASSEGGLARGTVGELFF. The DNA of the CDR3 is TGTGCCAGCAGTGAAGGCGGGCTAGCGAGAGGAACCGTCGGGGAGCTGTTTTTT.

The chain has TRBV18 and TRBJ1-5; TRBD1 agrees at 10 bases. The CDR3 is 15 residues long. The J segment lost 5 bases and the V segment lost 3 bases, leaving 4 bases of the junction unmatched. Per germline, CDR1 KGHSH and CDR2 LQKENI. CDR3 residues: CASSPPGTGDQPQHF. CDR3 nucleotide sequence: TGTGCCAGCTCACCCCCGGGGACAGGGGATCAGCCCCAGCATTTT.

The chain joins TRBV19 to TRBJ1-2, with 8 nucleotides matching TRBD1. CDR3 length: 15 amino acids. V lost 4 bases, J lost 1 base, and 5 bases stayed unmatched. Germline-derived CDR1 and CDR2 are LNHDA and SQIVND (reference sequence). CDR3 residues: CASSNAGGLNYGYTF. The CDR3, as DNA: TGTGCCAGTAGTAACGCAGGGGGCCTTAACTATGGCTACACCTTC.

V usage is TRBV13 and J usage is TRBJ1-3, with a tentative D call TRBD1 (6 bases). Germline loops: CDR1 PRHDT, CDR2 FYEKMQ (reference sequence). The CDR3 length is 15 residues. Trimming cost V 2 bases and J 8 bases, with 16 bases left between them. CDR3 bases: TGTGCCAGCAGCTTATTAAACAGGGTTGTGGACACCATATATTTT. Translation gives CASSLLNRVVDTIYF. The full variable domain, its missing parts supplied by reference TRBV13 and TRBJ1-3, is AAGVIQSPRHLIKEKRETATLKCYPIPRHDTVYWYQQGPGQDPQFLISFYEKMQSDKGSIPDRFSAQQFSDYHSELNMSSLELGDSALYFCASSLLNRVVDTIYFGEGSWLTVV.

The rearrangement links TRBV4-3 to TRBJ2-7; 7 nucleotides line up with TRBD2. The length of the CDR3 is 13 residues. The germline CDR1 and CDR2 sequences are LGHNA and YSLEER. V trimming: 3 bases; J trimming: 8 bases; junction bases outside the gene matches: 7. CDR3 loop: CASSQAGEGQQYF. Here the CDR3 DNA reads TGCGCCAGCAGCCAGGCGGGGGAGGGTCAGCAGTACTTC.

This clone came up many times. CDR3 bases: TGTGCCAGCAGCTCCGGGACAGGTGTAAGCTATGGCTACACCTTC. Its translation is CASSSGTGVSYGYTF. The rearrangement joins TRBV7-2 to TRBJ1-2; 8 positions agree with TRBD1. V dropped 4 bases and J dropped 4; count of bases not matched to a gene: 8. Per germline, CDR1 SGHTA and CDR2 FQGNSA. This CDR3 has 15 amino acids.